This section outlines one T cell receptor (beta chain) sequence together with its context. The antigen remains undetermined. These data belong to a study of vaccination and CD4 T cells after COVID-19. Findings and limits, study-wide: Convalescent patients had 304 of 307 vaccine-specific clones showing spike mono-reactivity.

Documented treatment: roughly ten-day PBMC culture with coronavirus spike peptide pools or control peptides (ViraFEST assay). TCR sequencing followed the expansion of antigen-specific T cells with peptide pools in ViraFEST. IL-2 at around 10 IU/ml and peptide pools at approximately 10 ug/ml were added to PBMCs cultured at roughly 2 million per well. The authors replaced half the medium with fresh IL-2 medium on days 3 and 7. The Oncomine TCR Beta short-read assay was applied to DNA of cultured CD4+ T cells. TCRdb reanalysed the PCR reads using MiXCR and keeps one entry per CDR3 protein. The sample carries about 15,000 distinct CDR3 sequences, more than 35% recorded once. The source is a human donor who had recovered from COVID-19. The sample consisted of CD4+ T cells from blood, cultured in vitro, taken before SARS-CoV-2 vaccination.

CDR3 in DNA: TGCAGTGCTACCCTGGGACTGCCCAGAGAGACCCAGTACTTC. Translated, it gives CSATLGLPRETQYF. The chain uses TRBV20-1 and TRBJ2-5, with D maybe TRBD2 (6 bases). CDR1 and CDR2 (germline): DFQATT, SNEGSKA (reference sequence). The CDR3 spans 14 residues. V was cut by 4 bases and J by 4 bases, with 16 bases left in between.